The clone carrying this TCR beta chain was recorded a few times. What it binds is unknown. TCRdb used MiXCR to reprocess the 5' RACE reads, holding one entry per CDR3 protein. The table records about 540,000 distinct CDR3 sequences, more than 9.5% of them present only once. The data were obtained in a study of CD8 T cells in ankylosing spondylitis. Study findings and constraints: From matched ankylosing spondylitis synovial fluid, disease-linked clones were reportedly recovered at significantly enriched levels. Relatively rare in peripheral blood, disease-linked clones were also CD8+. Ankylosing spondylitis blood seemed to carry a telltale TCR beta motif made of several highly homologous variants.

The CDR3 extends over 15 amino acids. CDR1 is SGHDT and CDR2 is YYEEEE in the germline V gene. V gave up 4 bases and J gave up 1 base, with 14 bases separating them. J is TRBJ1-2 and V is TRBV5-6; maybe TRBD1 (6 bases). Sequenced material: blood, either unsorted or a sorted T cell fraction (not recorded which). The TCR comes from a male donor with ankylosing spondylitis. CDR3 DNA sequence: TGTGCCAGCAGCCTACCAGGACAGTTTAACTATGGCTACACCTTC. Translation: CASSLPGQFNYGYTF.